This paragraph covers one TCR beta chain sequence. Its antigen remains unknown. Germline V gives CDR1 SGHAT, CDR2 FQNNGV. J lost 6 bases, V lost 2 bases, and 0 bases had no gene match. CDR3 length equals 12 residues. With 60 Vbeta and 13 Jbeta primers, the PCR was carried out. Data came from immunoSEQ multiplex PCR; TCRdb stores just in-frame clones and leaves some out. This table holds around 99,000 clones, over 75% found once. This sample was included in a study of cytomegalovirus exposure and HLA in healthy donors. Findings and limits, study-wide: HLA alleles were associated with 18,000 or so TCR beta sequences in a later analysis at 0.05 false discovery rate. In vitro, a few CMV-associated chains proved specific for CMV antigens. A later analysis found TCR association rates differed by HLA locus, highest for DRB1 and lowest for HLA-C. V- and J-gene trimming of TCR beta was linked (in a later analysis) to a missense DCLRE1C variant.

The chain couples TRBV11-2 to TRBJ1-1; 7 bases line up with TRBD1. The sequence was obtained from a male donor in good health and CMV-seronegative. Sequencing was performed on PBMCs. The CDR3 region has the DNA TGTGCCAGCAGCTTACAGGGGGCTGAAGCTTTCTTT. This gives the protein CASSLQGAEAFF.